These T cell receptor beta chains were read from a single sample in a study of shared clonotypes between healthy human individuals. Assay used: immunoSEQ multiplex PCR; TCRdb lists only in-frame clones, some missing. Of 2,500,000 or so clones detected, approximately 90% appear once; the ten largest clones hold about 0.13%. Specimen: naive CD4+ T cells sorted from blood. Receptor source: a young man in good health. The CDR3 runs from the conserved cysteine through the conserved F or W. The D gene is left open where the match is weak. The listing skips clone size in some rows; elsewhere it reads once, few, many or a size class.

>.|TRBJ2-3|TRBV10-1|.|14
TGCGCCAGCAGTGAGTCTTTTTCGCCTAATACGCAGTATTTT
CASSESFSPNTQYF
>.|TRBJ2-2|TRBV19|.|15
TGTGCCAGCCAACAATTGGATAGGGATGACGGGGAGCTGTTTTTT
CASQQLDRDDGELFF
>.|TRBJ2-3|TRBV2|.|13
TGTGCCAGCAATCTGGGGAGCACAGATACGCAGTATTTT
CASNLGSTDTQYF
>TRBD2|TRBJ2-2|TRBV28|.|18
TGTGCCAGCAGTACGCTGCTGACTAGCGGGGGGCACACCGGGGAGCTGTTTTTT
CASSTLLTSGGHTGELFF
>.|TRBJ2-7|TRBV4-3|.|14
TGCGCCAGCAGCCAAGAGGCCAGGGCCCACGAGCAGTACTTC
CASSQEARAHEQYF
>.|TRBJ1-3|TRBV5-5|.|16
TGTGCCAGCAGCTTGGCCATAGGGTCCTCTGGAAACACCATATATTTT
CASSLAIGSSGNTIYF
>.|TRBJ2-3|TRBV10-1|.|18
TGCGCCAGCAGATGGAGGGGGACTCCCAAAAATATAACAGATACGCAGTATTTT
CASRWRGTPKNITDTQYF
>.|TRBJ1-1|TRBV29-1|.|11
TGCAGCGTTGTAGGGATTGCTGAAGCTTTCTTT
CSVVGIAEAFF
>.|TRBJ1-4|TRBV4-1|.|17
TGCGCCAGCAGCCAAGAAATGGTTTTAATCAGGGAAGAAAAACTGTTTTTT
CASSQEMVLIREEKLFF
>.|TRBJ2-7|TRBV19|.|14
TGTGCCAGTCAGGCTAGATTGGGCTCGATGGACCAGTACTTC
CASQARLGSMDQYF
>.|TRBJ2-7|TRBV19|.|14
TGTGCCAGTAGTATGTCCCTTATAACCTACGAGCAGTACTTC
CASSMSLITYEQYF
>TRBD1|TRBJ2-7|TRBV5-1|.|11
TGCGCCAGCAGCGATTCACGGGACAGGGAATTC
CASSDSRDREF
>.|TRBJ1-4|TRBV4-1|.|18
TGCGCCAGCAGCCAAGATCCGGGGGTTGGTAGAACTAATGAAAAACTGTTTTTT
CASSQDPGVGRTNEKLFF
>.|TRBJ2-7|TRBV28|.|11
TGTGCCAGCAGTCTCAACTACGAGCAGTACTTC
CASSLNYEQYF
>.|TRBJ2-3|TRBV28|.|15
TGTGCCAGCAGTTTAAGGTGGGGTGGTACAGATACGCAGTATTTT
CASSLRWGGTDTQYF
>.|TRBJ1-1|TRBV2|few|13
TGTGCCAGCCCACGGACTCTGAACACTGAAGCTTTCTTT
CASPRTLNTEAFF
>TRBD2|TRBJ2-1|TRBV5-1|once|18
TGCGCCAGCAGCTCCCACTCCGGGGGGGGTGGCTCCTACAATGAGCAGTTCTTC
CASSSHSGGGGSYNEQFF
>TRBD1|TRBJ1-5|TRBV6-5|.|15
TGTGCCAGCAGTTTCCAAGCAGGGGGCGATCAGCCCCAGCATTTT
CASSFQAGGDQPQHF
>.|TRBJ2-7|TRBV7-7|.|16
TGTGCTAGCAGCTTTCCGGTCGTCGGGCCTCTTAACGAGCAGTACTTC
CASSFPVVGPLNEQYF
>TRBD1|TRBJ1-4|TRBV30|.|14
TGTGCCTGGAGTTCAGGGGGACAGGGTGAAAAACTGTTTTTT
CAWSSGGQGEKLFF
>.|TRBJ2-1|TRBV7-8|.|15
TGTGCCAGCAGACTGAGCCCTAGCTCCTACAATGAGCAGTTCTTC
CASRLSPSSYNEQFF
>.|TRBJ2-1|TRBV4-3|.|14
TGCGCCAGCAGCCAAGAGATCTCGAGGAATGAGCAGTTCTTC
CASSQEISRNEQFF
>.|TRBJ1-5|TRBV19|.|13
TGTGCCAGTAGTAGAGGGCCCTCTAAGCCCCAGCATTTT
CASSRGPSKPQHF
>.|TRBJ1-2|TRBV19|.|13
TGTGCCAGTACTTACACTGACAGCTATGGCTACACCTTC
CASTYTDSYGYTF
>.|TRBJ1-4|TRBV6-6|.|14
TGTGCCAGCAGTTCATCTGGAGGGGTTGAAAAACTGTTTTTT
CASSSSGGVEKLFF
>.|TRBJ1-6|TRBV11-2|.|13
TGTGCCAGCAGCTTGGTCAGAAATTCACCCCTCCACTTT
CASSLVRNSPLHF
>TRBD2|TRBJ2-3|TRBV12-5|.|18
TGTGCTAGTGGTTTGTATGGGCGGATAGCGGGAGGGACAGATACGCAGTATTTT
CASGLYGRIAGGTDTQYF
>.|TRBJ1-2|TRBV12-5|.|12
TGTGCTAGTGGTTCCGGGACCTATGGCTACACCTTC
CASGSGTYGYTF
>TRBD1|TRBJ1-2|TRBV7-2|.|15
TGTGCCAGCAGCTTAGGAGGACAGGGGGCGGGTGGCTACACCTTC
CASSLGGQGAGGYTF